This entry is about one TCR beta chain. The V gene's germline CDR1 is MNHNS and CDR2 SASEGT. The CDR3 spans 14 residues. V trimming: 11 bases; J trimming: 4 bases; junction bases outside the gene matches: 14. Libraries were prepared by immunoSEQ multiplex PCR; TCRdb keeps only in-frame clonotypes and omits some of them. The sample has 85,000 to 110,000 clones, roughly nine tenths seen once; the top ten hold about 0.93%. The sample belongs to a study of T cell changes during pregnancy in multiple sclerosis. Sequenced here: peripheral blood, sampled after pregnancy. The chain uses TRBV6-1 and TRBJ2-7; 7 bases align to TRBD2. This sequence originates from a female donor with multiple sclerosis, enrolled in a pregnancy study. In DNA, the CDR3 is TGTGCCGGTCAATTAGCTGGGGGGGGGTACGAGCAGTACTTC. This encodes CAGQLAGGGYEQYF.